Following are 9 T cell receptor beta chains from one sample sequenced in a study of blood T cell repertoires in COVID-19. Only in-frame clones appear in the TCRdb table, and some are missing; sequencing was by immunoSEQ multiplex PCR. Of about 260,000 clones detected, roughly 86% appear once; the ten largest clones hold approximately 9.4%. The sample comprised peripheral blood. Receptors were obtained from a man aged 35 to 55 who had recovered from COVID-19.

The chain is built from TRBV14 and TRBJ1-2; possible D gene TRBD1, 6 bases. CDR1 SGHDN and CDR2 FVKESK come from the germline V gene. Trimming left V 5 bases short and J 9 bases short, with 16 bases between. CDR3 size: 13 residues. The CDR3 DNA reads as TGTGCCAGCAGCTTAATCAACAGGGTCAGCTACACCTTC. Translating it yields CASSLINRVSYTF.

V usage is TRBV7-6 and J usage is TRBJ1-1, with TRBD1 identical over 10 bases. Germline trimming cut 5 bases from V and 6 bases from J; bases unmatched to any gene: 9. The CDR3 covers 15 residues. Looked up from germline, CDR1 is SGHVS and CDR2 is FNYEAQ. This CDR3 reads CASSARGQGLSEAFF. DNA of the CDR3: TGTGCCAGCAGCGCAAGGGGACAGGGGTTATCTGAAGCTTTCTTT.

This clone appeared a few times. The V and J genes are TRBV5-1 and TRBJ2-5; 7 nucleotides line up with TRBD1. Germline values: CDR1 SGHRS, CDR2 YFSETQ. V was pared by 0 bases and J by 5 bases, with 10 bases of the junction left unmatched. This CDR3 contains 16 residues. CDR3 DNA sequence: TGCGCCAGCAGCTTGGCGGAAAGACAGGGCCGCGAGACCCAGTACTTC. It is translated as CASSLAERQGRETQYF.

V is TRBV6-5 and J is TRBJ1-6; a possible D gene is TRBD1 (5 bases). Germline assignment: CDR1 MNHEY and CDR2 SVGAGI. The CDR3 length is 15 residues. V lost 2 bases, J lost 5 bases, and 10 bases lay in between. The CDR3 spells CASSYRGTNNSPLHF. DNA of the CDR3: TGTGCCAGCAGTTACCGGGGGACTAATAATTCACCCCTCCACTTT.

CDR3 sequence (DNA): TGTGCCAGCAGCCGGACAGGGCAGCGAAGAGATACGCAGTATTTT. It codes for CASSRTGQRRDTQYF. The rearrangement joins TRBV5-8 to TRBJ2-3, with 8 bases identical to TRBD1. This CDR3 comprises 15 residues. V trimming: 4 bases; J trimming: 5 bases; junction bases outside the gene matches: 9. The V gene's germline CDR1 is SGHTS and CDR2 YDEGEE.

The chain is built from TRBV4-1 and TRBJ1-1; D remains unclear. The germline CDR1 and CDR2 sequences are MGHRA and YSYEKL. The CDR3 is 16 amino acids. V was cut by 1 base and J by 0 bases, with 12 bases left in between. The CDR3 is CASSQGRTLVNTEAFF. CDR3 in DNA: TGCGCCAGCAGCCAAGGGAGGACCCTGGTGAACACTGAAGCTTTCTTT.

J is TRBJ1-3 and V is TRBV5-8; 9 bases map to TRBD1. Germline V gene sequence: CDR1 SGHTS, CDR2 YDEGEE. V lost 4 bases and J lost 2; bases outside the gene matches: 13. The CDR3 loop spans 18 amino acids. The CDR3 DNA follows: TGTGCCAGCAGCCGCGGGACAGGGACTTTTTTCGCTGGAAACACCATATATTTT. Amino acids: CASSRGTGTFFAGNTIYF.

The CDR3 sequence is CSASSHRGLEQPQHF. CDR3 nucleotides: TGCAGTGCTAGTTCTCACAGGGGGTTGGAGCAGCCCCAGCATTTT. V gene TRBV20-1 combines with J gene TRBJ1-5; 8 bases are a match to TRBD1. The J segment lost 7 bases and the V segment lost 3 bases, leaving 11 bases of the junction unmatched. Germline V gives CDR1 DFQATT, CDR2 SNEGSKA (reference sequence). There are 15 residues in the CDR3.

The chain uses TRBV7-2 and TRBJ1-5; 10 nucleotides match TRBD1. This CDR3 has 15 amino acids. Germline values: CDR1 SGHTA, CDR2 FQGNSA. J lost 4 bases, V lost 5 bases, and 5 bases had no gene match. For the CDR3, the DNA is TGTGCCAGCAGCAAGGACAGGGGGGAAAATCAGCCCCAGCATTTT. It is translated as CASSKDRGENQPQHF. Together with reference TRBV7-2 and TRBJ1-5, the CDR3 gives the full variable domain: GAGVSQSPSNKVTEKGKDVELRCDPISGHTALYWYRQSLGQGLEFLIYFQGNSAPDKSGLPSDRFSAERTGGSVSTLTIQRTQQEDSAVYLCASSKDRGENQPQHFGDGTRLSIL.